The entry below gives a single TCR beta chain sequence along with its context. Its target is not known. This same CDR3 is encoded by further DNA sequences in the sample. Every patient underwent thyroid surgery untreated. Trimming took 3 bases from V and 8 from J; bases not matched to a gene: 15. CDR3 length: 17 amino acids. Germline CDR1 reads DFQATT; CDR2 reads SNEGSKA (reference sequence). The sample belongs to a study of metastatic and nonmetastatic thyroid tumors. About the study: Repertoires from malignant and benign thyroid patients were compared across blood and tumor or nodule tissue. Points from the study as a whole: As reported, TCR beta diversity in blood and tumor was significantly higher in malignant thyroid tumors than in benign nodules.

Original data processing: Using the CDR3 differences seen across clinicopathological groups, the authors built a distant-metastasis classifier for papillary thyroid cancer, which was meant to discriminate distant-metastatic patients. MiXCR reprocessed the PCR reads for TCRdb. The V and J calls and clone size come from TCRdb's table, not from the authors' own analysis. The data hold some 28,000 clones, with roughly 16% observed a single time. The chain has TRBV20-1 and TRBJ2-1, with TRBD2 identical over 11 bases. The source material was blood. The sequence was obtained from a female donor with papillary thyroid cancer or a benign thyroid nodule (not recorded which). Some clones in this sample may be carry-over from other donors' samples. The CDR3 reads CSARPLAGGLGWDEQFF. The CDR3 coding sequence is TGCAGTGCTAGGCCCTTAGCGGGGGGGCTTGGCTGGGATGAGCAGTTCTTC.